Shown below are 25 T cell receptor beta chains from a single sample sequenced in a study of technical replicates of blood from a few donors. The assay was immunoSEQ multiplex PCR, and TCRdb's table has in-frame clones only and misses some. The sample yields around 62,000 clones, about 97% seen once. The specimen sequenced was T cells isolated from PBMCs. Receptors were obtained from a human donor in good health.

V and J are TRBV11-3 and TRBJ2-1, with 10 bases that match TRBD2. The CDR3 consists of 15 residues. The germline V gene has CDR1 SGHNT and CDR2 YENEEA. Losses at the gene ends were 5 bases for V and 6 bases for J; bases not matched to a gene: 7. As DNA, the CDR3 is TGTGCCAGCAGCAGAGGACTAGCGGCGACCAATGAGCAGTTCTTC. This codes for CASSRGLAATNEQFF. The full variable domain, rest sourced from reference TRBV11-3 and TRBJ2-1, is EAGVVQSPRYKIIEKKQPVAFWCNPISGHNTLYWYLQNLGQGPELLIRYENEEAVDDSQLPKDRFSAERLKGVDSTLKIQPAELGDSAVYLCASSRGLAATNEQFFGPGTRLTVL.

V gene TRBV28 combines with J gene TRBJ2-3; 11 bases fit TRBD1. The germline CDR1 and CDR2 sequences are MDHEN and SYDVKM. The CDR3 spans 16 residues. With V trimmed by 4 bases and J by 6 bases, 9 bases remained unmatched. The CDR3 here is CASSSRDRGSRDTQYF. The CDR3 DNA reads as TGTGCCAGCAGTTCCCGGGACAGGGGGAGCAGGGATACGCAGTATTTT.

This chain links TRBV30 with TRBJ1-4, with TRBD1 matching 7 bases. The V and J ends lost 2 bases and 13 bases, in that order; junction bases with no gene match: 16. In germline, CDR1 is GTSNPN, CDR2 SVGIG (reference sequence). This CDR3 is 15 amino acids long. The CDR3 DNA reads TGTGCCTGGAGTCTAGGGACAGTCCCCCCTATAGGACTGTTTTTT. Translation: CAWSLGTVPPIGLFF.

The V and J genes are TRBV10-3 and TRBJ2-7, with D tentatively TRBD1 (6 bases). Trimming left V 4 bases short and J 5 bases short, with 6 bases between. The germline CDR1 and CDR2 sequences are ENHRY and SYGVKD. CDR3 length: 11 residues. CDR3 in DNA: TGTGCCATCAGTGCAGGGGACGAGCAGTACTTC. Its translation: CAISAGDEQYF.

This clone appeared once. V usage is TRBV28 and J usage is TRBJ2-1; 9 positions match TRBD2. There are 17 residues in the CDR3. CDR1 is MDHEN and CDR2 is SYDVKM in the germline V gene. J was trimmed by 2 bases and V by 3 bases; bases with no gene match: 8. This chain's CDR3 is CASSFLFSGRTYNEQFF. In DNA, the CDR3 is TGTGCCAGCAGTTTCCTCTTTAGCGGGAGAACCTACAATGAGCAGTTCTTC.

This clone appeared once. This chain links TRBV30 with TRBJ1-2; no definite D call. V lost 5 bases to trimming and J lost 4 bases, with 17 bases between them. Germline values: CDR1 GTSNPN, CDR2 SVGIG (reference sequence). The CDR3 length is 14 residues. The CDR3 spells CAWVRTDLIYGYTF. In nucleotides, the CDR3 is TGTGCCTGGGTTCGGACTGACCTAATCTATGGCTACACCTTC.

This chain joins TRBV4-2 and TRBJ1-2; tentatively, D is TRBD1 (6 bases). The CDR3 extends over 15 amino acids. Trimming removed 0 bases at V and 2 bases at J, with 10 bases between. Germline V CDR1 and CDR2: LGHNA, YNFKEQ. The chain's CDR3 is CASSQDNRENYGYTF. CDR3 DNA sequence: TGTGCCAGCAGCCAAGATAACAGGGAGAACTATGGCTACACCTTC.

This chain connects TRBV11-2 to TRBJ2-7, with 10 nucleotides matching TRBD1. This CDR3 spans 14 amino acids. CDR1 and CDR2 (germline): SGHAT, FQNNGV. Trimming cost V 1 base and J 4 bases; bases outside gene matches: 1. The CDR3 is CASSLGTGGYEQYF. CDR3 coding DNA: TGTGCCAGCAGCTTAGGGACAGGGGGATACGAGCAGTACTTC. The full variable domain, rest sourced from reference TRBV11-2 and TRBJ2-7, is EAGVAQSPRYKIIEKRQSVAFWCNPISGHATLYWYQQILGQGPKLLIQFQNNGVVDDSQLPKDRFSAERLKGVDSTLKIQPAKLEDSAVYLCASSLGTGGYEQYFGPGTRLTVT.

The chain uses TRBV30 and TRBJ1-4, with a tentative D call TRBD1 (5 bases). V was pared by 5 bases and J by 7 bases, with 17 bases between. This CDR3 spans 14 amino acids. Germline V gives CDR1 GTSNPN, CDR2 SVGIG (reference sequence). The CDR3 bases are TGTGCCTGGGCTATTGGGGCAAGTGGTGAAAAACTGTTTTTT. This codes for CAWAIGASGEKLFF.

The chain combines TRBV4-3 with TRBJ2-7, with D possibly being TRBD1 (6 bases). The CDR3 loop spans 14 amino acids. The V gene's germline CDR1 is LGHNA and CDR2 YSLEER. V was shortened by 3 bases and J by 7 bases, with 16 bases between the two germline ends. The CDR3 region is CASSQIQGSFEQYF. The DNA for the CDR3 is TGCGCCAGCAGCCAGATACAGGGTTCCTTTGAGCAGTACTTC.

This rearrangement joins TRBV7-9 to TRBJ2-1; D possibly corresponds to TRBD1 (9 bases). The ends were cut back, 3 bases at V and 7 bases at J, with 25 bases in the middle. CDR3 length: 18 amino acids. Per germline, CDR1 SEHNR and CDR2 FQNEAQ (reference sequence). The CDR3 loop is CASSFGTGIAREGNEQFF. In DNA, the CDR3 is TGTGCCAGCAGCTTCGGGACAGGGATCGCACGGGAGGGAAATGAGCAGTTCTTC.

J is TRBJ2-3 and V is TRBV5-1; 12 bases are a match to TRBD2. Germline trimming cut 3 bases from V and 2 bases from J; bases unmatched to any gene: 4. The germline V gene has CDR1 SGHRS and CDR2 YFSETQ. This CDR3 is 16 amino acids long. The CDR3 is CASSSGLAGNTDTQYF. CDR3 DNA: TGCGCCAGCAGCTCCGGACTAGCGGGGAACACAGATACGCAGTATTTT. Combining the CDR3 with reference TRBV5-1 and TRBJ2-3 gives the whole variable domain KAGVTQTPRYLIKTRGQQVTLSCSPISGHRSVSWYQQTPGQGLQFLFEYFSETQRNKGNFPGRFSGRQFSNSRSEMNVSTLELGDSALYLCASSSGLAGNTDTQYFGPGTRLTVL.

This sequence joins TRBV10-3 and TRBJ1-5; D not resolved. Trimming stripped 3 bases from V and 10 bases from J, with 13 bases between. Per germline, CDR1 ENHRY and CDR2 SYGVKD. The CDR3 runs to 13 residues. As DNA, the CDR3 is TGTGCCATCAGTGAATTTTTTGGCGGTCCCCAGCATTTT. It is translated as CAISEFFGGPQHF.

The chain uses TRBV25-1 and TRBJ2-6; 9 bases agree with TRBD1. The V gene's germline CDR1 is MGHDK and CDR2 SYGVNS. Trimming at V came to 8 bases and at J to 0 bases, leaving 8 bases not matched to a gene. The CDR3 is 17 amino acids. The CDR3 sequence: CASSRDRDFSGANVLTF. In DNA form, the CDR3 reads TGTGCCAGCTCCCGGGACAGGGACTTCTCTGGGGCCAACGTCCTGACTTTC.

V and J are TRBV19 and TRBJ1-2; 9 bases fit TRBD1. Germline-derived CDR1 and CDR2 are LNHDA and SQIVND (reference sequence). V gave up 3 bases and J gave up 8 bases; unmatched junction bases: 7. The CDR3 has 14 amino acids. CDR3 sequence: CASSIPGTGRGYTF. CDR3 DNA: TGTGCCAGTAGTATCCCCGGGACAGGGCGCGGCTACACCTTC. Together with reference TRBV19 and TRBJ1-2, the CDR3 gives the full variable domain: DGGITQSPKYLFRKEGQNVTLSCEQNLNHDAMYWYRQDPGQGLRLIYYSQIVNDFQKGDIAEGYSVSREKKESFPLTVTSAQKNPTAFYLCASSIPGTGRGYTFGSGTRLTVV.

The chain uses TRBV9 and TRBJ1-2; 7 nucleotides line up with TRBD1. V was pared by 1 base and J by 3 bases, with 3 bases of the junction left unmatched. Germline values: CDR1 SGDLS, CDR2 YYNGEE. The CDR3 is 14 residues long. In DNA form, the CDR3 reads TGTGCCAGCAGCGTACAGGGGGGCCACTATGGCTACACCTTC. Protein: CASSVQGGHYGYTF.

The CDR3 loop reads CASSPDTAEQYF. The CDR3 region has the DNA TGTGCCAGCAGCCCCGACACCGCCGAGCAGTACTTC. The V gene is TRBV6-1, the J gene TRBJ2-7; no firm D call. The CDR3 is 12 residues long. CDR1 and CDR2 from the germline V gene are MNHNS and SASEGT. The ends were cut back, 6 bases at V and 6 bases at J, with 12 bases in the middle.

The chain recombines TRBV5-1 with TRBJ2-7, with D possibly matching TRBD1 (5 bases). The V and J ends lost 4 bases and 2 bases respectively, with 13 bases between them. The length of the CDR3 is 14 residues. CDR1 is SGHRS and CDR2 is YFSETQ in the germline V gene. Here the CDR3 DNA reads TGCGCCAGCAGCCCTCAAGGACATACCTACGAGCAGTACTTC. This gives the protein CASSPQGHTYEQYF.

The chain is built from TRBV6-1 and TRBJ2-2; TRBD1 is a possible D gene (6 bases). V was shortened by 6 bases and J by 5 bases, with 13 bases between the two germline ends. The CDR3 runs to 14 residues. The germline gives CDR1 MNHNS, CDR2 SASEGT. In nucleotides, the CDR3 is TGTGCCAGCAGCGTCTTCAGGGGTACCGGGGAGCTGTTTTTT. It codes for CASSVFRGTGELFF.

This sequence joins TRBV27 and TRBJ1-5, with D unclear. V was pared by 4 bases and J by 0 bases, with 7 bases between. Looked up from germline, CDR1 is MNHEY and CDR2 is SMNVEV (reference sequence). This CDR3 comprises 14 residues. CDR3 sequence reads: CASSYSGSNQPQHF. The CDR3 DNA follows: TGTGCCAGCAGTTACTCAGGTAGCAATCAGCCCCAGCATTTT.

The chain couples TRBV7-2 to TRBJ2-1; 9 bases are shared with TRBD1. Losses at the gene ends were 8 bases for V and 5 bases for J; bases not matched to a gene: 10. The length of the CDR3 is 15 residues. Germline lookup yields CDR1 SGHTA and CDR2 FQGNSA. The CDR3 spells CASGTDRGGHNEQFF. In DNA, the CDR3 is TGTGCCAGCGGGACCGACAGGGGGGGGCACAATGAGCAGTTCTTC.

This chain links TRBV4-3 with TRBJ2-3; TRBD2 is a possible D gene (6 bases). The CDR3 is 18 amino acids. The V gene lost 0 bases and the J gene lost 0 bases, with 16 bases spanning the gap. Germline CDR1 LGHNA, CDR2 YSLEER. In DNA form, the CDR3 reads TGCGCCAGCAGCCAAGAGGAGGGCAGGACTGCTAGCACAGATACGCAGTATTTT. Translated, it gives CASSQEEGRTASTDTQYF.

This clone was recorded once. V usage is TRBV19 and J usage is TRBJ1-5; D possibly corresponds to TRBD1 (5 bases). Looked up from germline, CDR1 is LNHDA and CDR2 is SQIVND (reference sequence). The V gene lost 4 bases and the J gene lost 6 bases, with 16 bases spanning the gap. The length of the CDR3 is 15 residues. CDR3 region: CASSRLREVSQPQHF. The CDR3 coding sequence is TGTGCCAGTAGTAGGCTCAGGGAGGTTTCTCAGCCCCAGCATTTT.

This chain uses TRBV7-8 with TRBJ2-1; D uncertain. CDR1 is SGHVS and CDR2 is FQNEAQ in the germline V gene. The CDR3 totals 16 residues. Trimming stripped 3 bases from V and 0 bases from J, with 12 bases between. The CDR3 reads CASSFDWISSYNEQFF. DNA of the CDR3: TGTGCCAGCAGCTTTGACTGGATAAGCTCCTACAATGAGCAGTTCTTC.

This sequence joins TRBV19 and TRBJ2-3; weak D call: TRBD1 (5 bases). Germline assignment: CDR1 LNHDA and CDR2 SQIVND (reference sequence). The CDR3 loop spans 13 amino acids. V lost 5 bases to trimming and J lost 4 bases, with 10 bases between them. The CDR3 region has the DNA TGTGCCAGTAGTCGCTCAGGGCCAGATACGCAGTATTTT. Encoded protein: CASSRSGPDTQYF.